Below, 10 T cell receptor beta chains from the same sample are listed, as sequenced in a study of T cells after yellow fever vaccination. MiXCR, applied by TCRdb to the 5' RACE reads, yields one record per CDR3 protein. This sample yields just over 250,000 distinct CDR3 sequences, of which around 5.2% are seen a single time; roughly 3% belongs to the top ten. Sequenced material: CD4+ T cells sorted from PBMCs, taken on the day of the yellow fever booster vaccination. The source is a man in his late teens or twenties who received the YFV17D yellow fever vaccine.

In its sample, this clonotype was seen a few times. An end of the junction does not agree with germline; a read error may underlie this. The gene calls are TRBV25-1 and TRBJ2-5; D is perhaps TRBD1 or TRBD2 (5 bases each). The CDR3 is 15 amino acids. The germline gives CDR1 MGHDK, CDR2 SYGVNS. CDR3 region: CASSGPGARRETQYF. The CDR3 DNA sequence: TGTGCCAGTAGTGGCCCCGGGGCCCGTCGGGAGACCCAGTACTTC.

J is TRBJ1-4 and V is TRBV7-2; D call uncertain. The germline CDR1 and CDR2 sequences are SGHTA and FQGNSA. Trimming pared 5 bases from V and 5 bases from J, leaving 18 bases between. The CDR3 totals 16 residues. The CDR3 DNA is TGTGCCAGCAGCCCTCCCGGGCCTACCTTAAATGAAAAACTGTTTTTT. Its translation: CASSPPGPTLNEKLFF.

V usage is TRBV5-1 and J usage is TRBJ1-1; D call uncertain. V lost 4 bases, J lost 2 bases, and 15 bases lay in between. Germline-derived CDR1 and CDR2 are SGHRS and YFSETQ. This CDR3 spans 15 amino acids. The CDR3 loop reads CASSPTSSGNTEAFF. Written as DNA, the CDR3 is TGCGCCAGCAGCCCTACATCATCGGGAAACACTGAAGCTTTCTTT.

This clonotype has at least ten counts. V gene TRBV4-2 combines with J gene TRBJ2-3; no clear D gene. The germline CDR1 and CDR2 sequences are LGHNA and YNFKEQ. CDR3 size: 13 residues. The V and J ends lost 3 bases and 1 base respectively, with 5 bases between them. CDR3 sequence reads: CASSQDRTDTQYF. In nucleotides, the CDR3 is TGTGCCAGCAGCCAGGACCGCACAGATACGCAGTATTTT.

This clonotype occurred a few times. The chain recombines TRBV6-2 or TRBV6-3 with TRBJ2-1; D may match TRBD1 or TRBD2 (5 bases each). Germline CDR1 MNHEY, CDR2 SVGEGT. Trimming took 1 base from V and 8 from J, leaving 9 bases between them. CDR3 length equals 13 residues. The DNA for the CDR3 is TGTGCCAGCAGTTACTTGAGGGGCGATGAGCAGTTCTTC. Translating gives CASSYLRGDEQFF.

This clonotype was seen many times. V and J are TRBV18 and TRBJ2-7; no firm D call. V was cut by 3 bases and J by 6 bases, with 12 bases left in between. The CDR3 is made up of 13 amino acids. Germline lookup yields CDR1 KGHSH and CDR2 LQKENI. This CDR3 is CASSPTLSGEQYV. The DNA for the CDR3 is TGTGCCAGCTCACCGACACTTTCAGGCGAGCAGTACGTC.

This clonotype has more than one count but fewer than ten. J is TRBJ2-1 and V is TRBV5-1; perhaps TRBD1 as D (6 bases). CDR1 is SGHRS and CDR2 is YFSETQ in the germline V gene. The CDR3 covers 14 residues. Trimming removed 0 bases from V and 12 bases from J, with 16 bases in between. The CDR3: CASSLEGVLSVQFF. The CDR3, as DNA: TGCGCCAGCAGCTTGGAGGGGGTCCTTAGTGTGCAGTTCTTC.

The V gene is TRBV5-6, the J gene TRBJ2-5; D uncertain. The germline gives CDR1 SGHDT, CDR2 YYEEEE. The length of the CDR3 is 12 residues. Trimming stripped 2 bases from V and 5 bases from J, with 7 bases between. The CDR3 spells CASSFNVETQYF. DNA of the CDR3: TGTGCCAGCAGCTTTAACGTGGAGACCCAGTACTTC.

There are a few counts of this clonotype. The V and J genes are TRBV9 and TRBJ2-5, with TRBD1 matching over 8 bases. Germline V CDR1 and CDR2: SGDLS, YYNGEE. This CDR3 is built from 17 residues. V shed 0 bases, J shed 4 bases, and the junction held 11 bases outside the gene matches. CDR3 sequence reads: CASSVGAGGASGETQYF. CDR3 sequence (DNA): TGTGCCAGCAGCGTAGGGGCAGGGGGCGCGAGCGGAGAGACCCAGTACTTC. The whole variable domain, filled in from reference TRBV9 and TRBJ2-5, reads DSGVTQTPKHLITATGQRVTLRCSPRSGDLSVYWYQQSLDQGLQFLIQYYNGEERAKGNILERFSAQQFPDLHSELNLSSLELGDSALYFCASSVGAGGASGETQYFGPGTRLLVL.

This clonotype turned up a few times. The CDR3 spells CSGAGLGDRTGYETQYF. The CDR3 bases are TGCAGCGGCGCGGGTCTAGGGGACCGGACGGGGTACGAGACCCAGTACTTC. This rearrangement joins TRBV20-1 to TRBJ2-5; D is possibly TRBD1 or TRBD2 (5 bases each). The CDR3 is 17 amino acids. Germline V gene data show CDR1 as DFQATT and CDR2 as SNEGSKA (reference sequence).